These 27 T cell receptor beta chains were sequenced from one sample in a study of cytomegalovirus exposure and HLA in healthy donors (dated by TCRdb to 2016 to 2017). Library preparation employed the immunoSEQ multiplex PCR assay. For the multiplex PCR, a mixture combining 60 forward primers for TCR Vbeta segments and 13 reverse primers for TCR Jbeta segments was used. In its TCRdb copy, this immuneACCESS table keeps in-frame sequences only and misses some clones. Where compared with another copy, unresolved V genes explain less than half of these, and the others have no known cause. The sample table records roughly 90,000 clones; around 77% of these occur just once. The top ten clones comprise around 6.7% of the sample. The sequenced sample consisted of PBMCs. These receptors all stem from a man aged 30-40 years in good health and CMV-seronegative.

This rearrangement joins TRBV5-1 to TRBJ1-1, with D possibly TRBD1 on 5 matching bases. The length of the CDR3 is 14 residues. Trimming took off 3 bases at V and 2 bases at J, with 11 bases between the two ends. Germline CDR1 SGHRS, CDR2 YFSETQ. For the CDR3, the DNA is TGCGCCAGCAGCTACCCCGGGGGTAACACTGAAGCTTTCTTT. Translated, it gives CASSYPGGNTEAFF.

J is TRBJ2-5 and V is TRBV27, with a weak D call TRBD2 (5 bases). Between the trimmed V and J ends, which lost 0 bases and 5 bases, there was a span of 7 bases. Germline loops: CDR1 MNHEY, CDR2 SMNVEV (reference sequence). The CDR3 runs to 13 residues. CDR3 loop: CASSLSRRETQYF. In nucleotides, the CDR3 is TGTGCCAGCAGTTTATCTAGGAGGGAGACCCAGTACTTC.

The rearrangement uses TRBV4-3 and TRBJ2-6; 10 bases map to TRBD1. The CDR3 sequence is 18 residues long. With V trimmed by 4 bases and J by 1 base, 7 bases remained unmatched. Germline loops: CDR1 LGHNA, CDR2 YSLEER. Written as DNA, the CDR3 is TGCGCCAGCAGCCGAAACCCGGGACAGGGGTCTGGGGCCAACGTCCTGACTTTC. Protein product: CASSRNPGQGSGANVLTF.

This chain links TRBV4-1 with TRBJ1-5; TRBD1 matches at 7 bases. The CDR3 consists of 14 residues. Trimming cost V 4 bases and J 7 bases; bases outside gene matches: 7. Germline values: CDR1 MGHRA, CDR2 YSYEKL. CDR3 residues: CASSPGQLGQPQHF. The CDR3 DNA reads TGCGCCAGCAGCCCGGGACAGCTGGGGCAGCCCCAGCATTTT.

V usage is TRBV10-2 and J usage is TRBJ2-1; 11 bases agree with TRBD2. Germline lookup yields CDR1 WSHSY and CDR2 SAAADI. This CDR3 has 14 residues. The V gene end was trimmed by 6 bases and the J gene end by 9 bases; junction bases not matched to a gene: 7. In DNA form, the CDR3 reads TGCGCCAGCAGAACTAGCGGGGGCGGGAGTGAGCAGTTCTTC. It translates to CASRTSGGGSEQFF.

This chain uses TRBV6-5 with TRBJ1-5; D perhaps matches TRBD1 (6 bases). The CDR3 is 15 residues long. Trimming shortened V by 6 bases and J by 11 bases, and 23 bases separated the two germline ends. Germline-derived CDR1 and CDR2 are MNHEY and SVGAGI. The CDR3 protein is CASRQRGGQSEAQHF. CDR3 in DNA: TGTGCCAGCAGACAACGGGGGGGGCAATCCGAGGCCCAGCATTTT.

V and J are TRBV5-1 and TRBJ2-3; D possibly corresponds to TRBD1 (6 bases). V was pared by 4 bases and J by 3 bases, with 18 bases between. The germline V gene encodes CDR1 SGHRS and CDR2 YFSETQ. The CDR3 loop spans 16 amino acids. DNA for the CDR3: TGCGCCAGCAGCCAGGACTCTACCCAGGGGACAGATACGCAGTATTTT. This translates into CASSQDSTQGTDTQYF. Based on the CDR3 plus reference TRBV5-1 and TRBJ2-3, the full variable domain is KAGVTQTPRYLIKTRGQQVTLSCSPISGHRSVSWYQQTPGQGLQFLFEYFSETQRNKGNFPGRFSGRQFSNSRSEMNVSTLELGDSALYLCASSQDSTQGTDTQYFGPGTRLTVL.

The chain employs TRBV7-9 and TRBJ1-4; D possibly corresponds to TRBD1 (6 bases). This CDR3 region has 15 residues. CDR1 SEHNR and CDR2 FQNEAQ come from the germline V gene (reference sequence). Trimming removed 5 bases from V and 4 bases from J, with 14 bases in between. This CDR3 reads CASSPGRGRNEKLFF. As DNA, the CDR3 is TGTGCCAGCAGCCCCGGCAGGGGACGTAATGAAAAACTGTTTTTT.

This rearrangement joins TRBV5-4 to TRBJ1-2; 9 nucleotides agree with TRBD1. The germline V gene has CDR1 SGHNT and CDR2 YYREEE (reference sequence). Trimming at V came to 4 bases and at J to 4 bases, leaving 8 bases not matched to a gene. The CDR3 consists of 15 residues. The CDR3 DNA reads as TGTGCCAGCAGCCTTAGGGACAGGGCCCTCTATGGCTACACCTTC. It specifies CASSLRDRALYGYTF.

J is TRBJ2-2 and V is TRBV6-5, with a tentative D call TRBD2 (5 bases). CDR1 is MNHEY and CDR2 is SVGAGI in the germline V gene. This CDR3 contains 13 residues. V was clipped by 5 bases and J by 3 bases, with 7 bases between them. The CDR3 DNA sequence: TGTGCCAGCAGTAGGAGGTACACCGGGGAGCTGTTTTTT. It is translated as CASSRRYTGELFF.

The chain couples TRBV11-2 to TRBJ2-2; D gene uncertain. Germline V gene sequence: CDR1 SGHAT, CDR2 FQNNGV. The CDR3 extends over 16 amino acids. V lost 5 bases, J lost 3 bases, and 16 bases lay in between. CDR3 coding DNA: TGTGCCAGCAGCGTAATTGTCAGGCACCACACCGGGGAGCTGTTTTTT. Its translation: CASSVIVRHHTGELFF.

This clone turned up a few times. The chain links TRBV5-1 to TRBJ1-4; D may be TRBD1 (5 bases). Germline V CDR1 and CDR2: SGHRS, YFSETQ. This CDR3 has 16 residues. V lost 0 bases and J lost 5, with 14 bases in between. CDR3 nucleotides: TGCGCCAGCAGCTTGGGGGGCGCAGACCAGAATGAAAAACTGTTTTTT. Its translation: CASSLGGADQNEKLFF. Together with reference TRBV5-1 and TRBJ1-4, the CDR3 gives the full variable domain: KAGVTQTPRYLIKTRGQQVTLSCSPISGHRSVSWYQQTPGQGLQFLFEYFSETQRNKGNFPGRFSGRQFSNSRSEMNVSTLELGDSALYLCASSLGGADQNEKLFFGSGTQLSVL.

The genes are TRBV10-1 and TRBJ2-3, with 10 positions matching TRBD2. Germline V gene lookup returns CDR1 WNHNN and CDR2 SYGVQD (reference sequence). Losses at the gene ends were 6 bases for V and 1 base for J; bases not matched to a gene: 13. The CDR3 totals 18 residues. CDR3 coding DNA: TGCGCCAGCAGCCTCGGACTAGCGGTTCATGGGGGCACAGATACGCAGTATTTT. This sequence encodes CASSLGLAVHGGTDTQYF.

This chain links TRBV4-3 with TRBJ2-6; weak D call: TRBD2 (5 bases). V was shortened by 1 base and J by 0 bases, with 7 bases between the two germline ends. CDR1 LGHNA and CDR2 YSLEER come from the germline V gene. This CDR3 is built from 16 residues. CDR3 loop: CASSQGGDSGANVLTF. CDR3 in DNA: TGCGCCAGCAGCCAAGGGGGAGACTCTGGGGCCAACGTCCTGACTTTC.

J is TRBJ1-4 and V is TRBV30, with 8 bases that match TRBD1. V lost 5 bases, J lost 0 bases, and 5 bases stayed unmatched. The CDR3 totals 15 residues. The germline V gene encodes CDR1 GTSNPN and CDR2 SVGIG (reference sequence). The CDR3 sequence is CAWSGTGATNEKLFF. The CDR3 DNA is TGTGCCTGGTCCGGGACAGGAGCAACTAATGAAAAACTGTTTTTT. Based on the CDR3 plus reference TRBV30 and TRBJ1-4, the full variable domain is SQTIHQWPATLVQPVGSPLSLECTVEGTSNPNLYWYRQAAGRGLQLLFYSVGIGQISSEVPQNLSASRPQDRQFILSSKKLLLSDSGFYLCAWSGTGATNEKLFFGSGTQLSVL.

The rearrangement uses TRBV9 and TRBJ2-7, with TRBD2 matching 15 bases. Germline trimming cut 4 bases from V and 2 bases from J; bases unmatched to any gene: 4. CDR1 and CDR2 from the germline V gene are SGDLS and YYNGEE. There are 16 residues in the CDR3. DNA for the CDR3: TGTGCCAGCAGCCCCGGACTAGCGGGAGGGACCTACGAGCAGTACTTC. Its translation is CASSPGLAGGTYEQYF.

The CDR3 coding sequence is TGCGCCAGCAGCCAACCCACTAGTACCCCCTACGAGCAGTACTTC. It yields the protein CASSQPTSTPYEQYF. The chain combines TRBV4-1 with TRBJ2-7; a weak D match, TRBD2 (5 bases). CDR1 is MGHRA, CDR2 YSYEKL, per germline. This CDR3 has 15 residues. V lost 2 bases, J lost 2 bases, and 13 bases lay in between.

This sequence joins TRBV5-1 and TRBJ2-1, with D tentatively TRBD1 (5 bases). Germline assignment: CDR1 SGHRS and CDR2 YFSETQ. The V end lost 0 bases, the J end lost 4 bases, and 14 bases lay between the germline ends. The CDR3 consists of 16 residues. CDR3 in DNA: TGCGCCAGCAGCTTGGCAAGGGGCGGTAGTTACAATGAGCAGTTCTTC. Protein product: CASSLARGGSYNEQFF.

The chain has TRBV7-9 and TRBJ1-1; D unresolved. The V end was cut by 5 bases, the J end by 4 bases, with 14 bases between. CDR1 and CDR2 (germline): SEHNR, FQNEAQ (reference sequence). CDR3 size: 14 residues. The CDR3 loop reads CASSTEGLGTEAFF. The CDR3 DNA is TGTGCCAGCAGCACAGAGGGTCTCGGCACTGAAGCTTTCTTT.

The genes are TRBV7-2 and TRBJ1-1, with D perhaps TRBD1 (6 bases). The germline CDR1 and CDR2 sequences are SGHTA and FQGNSA. V was trimmed by 6 bases and J by 2 bases, leaving 13 bases between them. The CDR3 consists of 14 residues. The CDR3 DNA follows: TGTGCCAGCAGGAAAGGGGGTTCTAACACTGAAGCTTTCTTT. Residues: CASRKGGSNTEAFF.

The J gene is TRBJ2-1, the V gene TRBV6-4, with 9 bases lining up with TRBD2. V shed 6 bases and J 5 bases; nucleotides not matched to a gene: 11. CDR3 size: 16 residues. Germline assignment: CDR1 MRHNA and CDR2 SNTAGT. CDR3 in amino acids: CASSLPPSGKHNEQFF. For the CDR3, the DNA is TGTGCCAGCAGCCTTCCCCCTAGCGGGAAACACAATGAGCAGTTCTTC.

The chain has TRBV2 and TRBJ2-3; a possible D gene is TRBD2 (6 bases). The V gene lost 8 bases and the J gene lost 4 bases, with 13 bases spanning the gap. CDR3 length equals 13 residues. Germline V gene sequence: CDR1 SNHLY, CDR2 FYNNEI. The CDR3 spells CASLRGMADTQYF. The CDR3 bases are TGTGCCAGCTTGCGCGGGATGGCAGATACGCAGTATTTT.

CDR3 in amino acids: CAWTSTSGRGETQYF. The CDR3 DNA reads as TGTGCCTGGACTTCGACTAGCGGGAGAGGGGAGACCCAGTACTTC. The V gene is TRBV30, the J gene TRBJ2-5; 12 nucleotides agree with TRBD2. CDR1 is GTSNPN, CDR2 SVGIG, per germline (reference sequence). The CDR3 spans 15 residues. With V trimmed by 4 bases and J by 5 bases, 8 bases remained unmatched. The whole variable domain, filled in from reference TRBV30 and TRBJ2-5, reads SQTIHQWPATLVQPVGSPLSLECTVEGTSNPNLYWYRQAAGRGLQLLFYSVGIGQISSEVPQNLSASRPQDRQFILSSKKLLLSDSGFYLCAWTSTSGRGETQYFGPGTRLLVL.

The rearrangement joins TRBV5-1 to TRBJ2-7; 11 bases align to TRBD2. Germline V gene sequence: CDR1 SGHRS, CDR2 YFSETQ. This CDR3 has 14 amino acids. The ends lost 0 bases at V and 6 bases at J; junction bases unmatched: 2. Written as DNA, the CDR3 is TGCGCCAGCAGCTTGGGGCTAGCGGGAGGCGAGCAGTACTTC. Its protein product is CASSLGLAGGEQYF.

The rearrangement uses TRBV10-3 and TRBJ1-1; 7 bases fit TRBD1. CDR1 is ENHRY and CDR2 is SYGVKD in the germline V gene. The CDR3 has 14 amino acids. The ends lost 3 bases at V and 4 bases at J; junction bases unmatched: 5. CDR3 nucleotides: TGTGCCATCAGTGAAGGGGGCACCTTCACTGAAGCTTTCTTT. Translation gives CAISEGGTFTEAFF.

The chain combines TRBV30 with TRBJ2-7, with D uncertain. Germline V CDR1 and CDR2: GTSNPN, SVGIG (reference sequence). Trimming left V 2 bases short and J 3 bases short, with 8 bases between. CDR3 length: 12 amino acids. The CDR3 protein is CAWSSPSYEQYF. Written as DNA, the CDR3 is TGTGCCTGGAGTTCTCCCAGCTACGAGCAGTACTTC.

CDR3 amino acids: CASSEMGQGANYGYTF. The CDR3 DNA reads TGTGCCAGCAGTGAAATGGGACAGGGTGCTAACTATGGCTACACCTTC. V is TRBV2 and J is TRBJ1-2; 9 bases are a match to TRBD1. The CDR3 consists of 16 residues. With 2 bases clipped from V and 0 bases from J, the junction kept 4 bases outside the gene matches. From germline, CDR1 is SNHLY and CDR2 FYNNEI.